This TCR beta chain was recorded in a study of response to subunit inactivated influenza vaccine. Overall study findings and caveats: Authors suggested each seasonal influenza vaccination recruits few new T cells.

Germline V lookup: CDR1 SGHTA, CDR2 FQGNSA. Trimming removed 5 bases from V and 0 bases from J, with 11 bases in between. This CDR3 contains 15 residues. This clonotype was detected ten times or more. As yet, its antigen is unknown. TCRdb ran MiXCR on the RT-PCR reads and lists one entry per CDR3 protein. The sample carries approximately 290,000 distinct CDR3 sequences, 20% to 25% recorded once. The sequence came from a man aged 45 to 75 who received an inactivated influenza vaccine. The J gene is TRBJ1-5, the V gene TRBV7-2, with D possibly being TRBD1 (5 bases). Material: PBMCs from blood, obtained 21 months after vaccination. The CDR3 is CASSPWDGSNQPQHF. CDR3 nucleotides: TGTGCCAGCAGCCCATGGGACGGTAGCAATCAGCCCCAGCATTTT.